The 21 T cell receptor beta chains given below trace back to one sample, sequenced in a study of PD-L1 blockade in urothelial cancer. This sample's time point: pretreatment peripheral blood. The repertoire was sequenced with immunoSEQ multiplex PCR; TCRdb's copy has only in-frame clones and lacks some. Of around 43,000 clones detected, 70% to 90% appear once; the ten largest clones hold approximately 25%. The starting material was PBMCs, obtained around atezolizumab (anti-PD-L1) treatment. These receptors were taken from a donor aged 40 or over with urothelial cancer.

The V gene is TRBV28, the J gene TRBJ1-5; a possible D gene is TRBD1 (6 bases). CDR1 is MDHEN and CDR2 is SYDVKM in the germline V gene. This CDR3 comprises 13 residues. The ends were cut back, 2 bases at V and 6 bases at J, with 8 bases in the middle. The CDR3 DNA is TGTGCCAGCAGTTTAACAGGGCTTCAGCCCCAGCATTTT. Protein: CASSLTGLQPQHF.

The rearrangement uses TRBV6-6 and TRBJ2-7, with 8 nucleotides matching TRBD2. Germline CDR1 is MNHNY and CDR2 is SVGAGI (reference sequence). Losses at the gene ends were 7 bases for V and 1 base for J; bases not matched to a gene: 9. The CDR3 totals 15 residues. CDR3 DNA sequence: TGTGCCAGCACCCCGCGGGGGGTAGGATCCTACGAGCAGTACTTC. Translation: CASTPRGVGSYEQYF.

V usage is TRBV18 and J usage is TRBJ1-1, with D perhaps matching TRBD1 (5 bases). The V gene lost 0 bases and the J gene lost 2 bases, with 13 bases spanning the gap. The germline V gene has CDR1 KGHSH and CDR2 LQKENI. This CDR3 comprises 16 residues. The CDR3 reads CASSPPSVGGNTEAFF. Here the CDR3 DNA reads TGTGCCAGCTCACCACCCTCCGTGGGGGGAAACACTGAAGCTTTCTTT.

The genes are TRBV11-1 and TRBJ2-1, with D possibly TRBD2 on 5 matching bases. The CDR3 runs 15 residues. V was trimmed by 0 bases and J by 9 bases, leaving 15 bases between them. Germline CDR1 and CDR2: SGHAT and FQDESV (reference sequence). In nucleotides, the CDR3 is TGTGCCAGCAGCTTAGCGCGGGCAGCCCGGGGTGAGCAGTTCTTC. Protein: CASSLARAARGEQFF. The complete variable domain, with remaining parts taken from reference TRBV11-1 and TRBJ2-1, reads EAEVAQSPRYKITEKSQAVAFWCDPISGHATLYWYRQILGQGPELLVQFQDESVVDDSQLPKDRFSAERLKGVDSTLKIQPAELGDSAMYLCASSLARAARGEQFFGPGTRLTVL.

The J gene is TRBJ2-5, the V gene TRBV5-1, with a possible D match to TRBD2 (6 bases). Trimming stripped 4 bases from V and 9 bases from J, with 16 bases between. The CDR3 is 13 amino acids. Germline V CDR1 and CDR2: SGHRS, YFSETQ. The CDR3 DNA sequence: TGCGCCAGCAGCACTAGCCTGAGGGAGGCCCAGTACTTC. Translating gives CASSTSLREAQYF.

The chain has TRBV7-3 and TRBJ2-1, with TRBD2 matching 9 bases. CDR3 length: 13 amino acids. Trimming removed 1 base from V and 12 bases from J; junction bases left unmatched: 4. Germline V gives CDR1 SGHTA, CDR2 FQGTGA. The CDR3 spells CASSLIAGGTQFF. The CDR3 region has the DNA TGTGCCAGCAGCTTAATCGCGGGAGGGACGCAGTTCTTC. Full variable domain (remainder filled in from reference TRBV7-3 and TRBJ2-1): GAGVSQTPSNKVTEKGKYVELRCDPISGHTALYWYRQSLGQGPEFLIYFQGTGAADDSGLPNDRFFAVRPEGSVSTLKIQRTERGDSAVYLCASSLIAGGTQFFGPGTRLTVL.

The sample holds one count of this clone. The CDR3 nucleotides read TGCGCCAGCAGCCACCGGACTAGCGACACCTACGAGCAGTACTTC. This codes for CASSHRTSDTYEQYF. The V and J genes are TRBV4-1 and TRBJ2-7; 9 positions agree with TRBD2. This CDR3 contains 15 residues. V gave up 3 bases and J gave up 2 bases; unmatched junction bases: 5. Germline assignment: CDR1 MGHRA and CDR2 YSYEKL.

The chain links TRBV9 to TRBJ2-3; TRBD2 is a possible D gene (6 bases). Trimming shortened V by 0 bases and J by 6 bases, and 17 bases separated the two germline ends. CDR1 is SGDLS, CDR2 YYNGEE, per germline. The CDR3 runs to 16 residues. The CDR3 reads CASSVGSGHRADTQYF. In nucleotides, the CDR3 is TGTGCCAGCAGCGTAGGAAGCGGGCACCGGGCCGATACGCAGTATTTT.

The rearrangement uses TRBV7-6 and TRBJ2-1; D gene ambiguous. The CDR3 runs to 11 residues. The germline gives CDR1 SGHVS, CDR2 FNYEAQ. V dropped 4 bases and J dropped 8 bases, with 6 bases sitting between them. The CDR3 reads CASSSLYEQFF. CDR3 nucleotide sequence: TGTGCCAGCAGCTCCCTGTATGAGCAGTTCTTC.

J is TRBJ2-1 and V is TRBV5-1; a weak D match, TRBD2 (6 bases). V lost 8 bases and J 0 bases, leaving 12 bases between the germline ends. This CDR3 spans 14 amino acids. Germline V gene sequence: CDR1 SGHRS, CDR2 YFSETQ. CDR3 protein: CASKRGSSYNEQFF. The CDR3 DNA reads TGCGCCAGTAAACGGGGGAGCTCCTACAATGAGCAGTTCTTC.

This chain connects TRBV6-5 to TRBJ2-1; TRBD2 matches at 16 bases. V lost 6 bases to trimming and J lost 8 bases; unmatched junction nucleotides: 4. The CDR3 length is 15 residues. Germline V gene sequence: CDR1 MNHEY, CDR2 SVGAGI. The chain's CDR3 is CASRPGTSGRDEQFF. CDR3 sequence (DNA): TGTGCCAGCAGACCCGGGACTAGCGGGAGGGATGAGCAGTTCTTC.

The chain is built from TRBV2 and TRBJ1-5; 7 bases agree with TRBD1. J was trimmed by 0 bases and V by 6 bases; bases with no gene match: 5. CDR1 SNHLY and CDR2 FYNNEI come from the germline V gene. CDR3 length: 15 amino acids. The CDR3 loop reads CASSLQGISNQPQHF. CDR3 DNA sequence: TGTGCCAGCAGCTTACAGGGGATTAGCAATCAGCCCCAGCATTTT.

The J gene is TRBJ2-5, the V gene TRBV2; TRBD2 might be the D (6 bases). V shed 10 bases and J shed 5 bases, with 17 bases lying between them. Germline CDR1 is SNHLY and CDR2 is FYNNEI. The CDR3 totals 13 residues. The CDR3 protein is CATLRELGETQYF. The CDR3 DNA reads as TGTGCCACCCTCCGGGAGTTAGGGGAGACCCAGTACTTC.

The CDR3 DNA is TGTGCCAGCAAACGGGACAGGGGTACAGATACGCAGTATTTT. Translating gives CASKRDRGTDTQYF. The chain recombines TRBV5-4 with TRBJ2-3; TRBD1 aligns across 10 bases. V shed 6 bases, J shed 3 bases, and the junction held 4 bases outside the gene matches. The CDR3 has 14 residues. Germline V CDR1 and CDR2: SGHNT, YYREEE (reference sequence).

The chain combines TRBV2 with TRBJ2-2; 8 bases are a match to TRBD2. V shed 8 bases, J shed 5 bases, and the junction held 10 bases outside the gene matches. CDR1 and CDR2 from the germline V gene are SNHLY and FYNNEI. The CDR3 covers 15 residues. The CDR3 is CASSGGAVRTGELFF. Here the CDR3 DNA reads TGTGCCAGCTCGGGGGGGGCCGTTCGGACCGGGGAGCTGTTTTTT.

V gene TRBV7-9 combines with J gene TRBJ2-7; the match to TRBD2 covers 7 bases. Germline CDR1 is SEHNR and CDR2 is FQNEAQ (reference sequence). This CDR3 has 15 amino acids. The ends lost 6 bases at V and 7 bases at J; junction bases unmatched: 15. The CDR3 DNA sequence: TGTGCCAGCAGTCCCCGGGGCAGGGAGGGGAGGGAGCAGTACTTC. Translation: CASSPRGREGREQYF.

The chain has TRBV7-9 and TRBJ2-5; 7 bases line up with TRBD1. This CDR3 contains 13 residues. V lost 5 bases, J lost 7 bases, and 7 bases stayed unmatched. Germline V CDR1 and CDR2: SEHNR, FQNEAQ (reference sequence). For the CDR3, the DNA is TGTGCCAGCAGCAACAGGGGAGTAAGGACCCAGTACTTC. As protein: CASSNRGVRTQYF. Full variable domain (missing parts from reference TRBV7-9 and TRBJ2-5): DTGVSQNPRHKITKRGQNVTFRCDPISEHNRLYWYRQTLGQGPEFLTYFQNEAQLEKSRLLSDRFSAERPKGSFSTLEIQRTEQGDSAMYLCASSNRGVRTQYFGPGTRLLVL.

The CDR3 here is CASSSPGRPCTF. The CDR3 nucleotides are TGTGCCAGCAGCTCCCCGGGGAGACCCTGCACCTTC. This chain joins TRBV11-3 and TRBJ1-2; no clear D gene. Germline CDR1 reads SGHNT; CDR2 reads YENEEA. The CDR3 length is 12 residues. Trimming stripped 4 bases from V and 13 bases from J, with 16 bases between. The variable domain in full, with the rest retrieved from reference TRBV11-3 and TRBJ1-2, is EAGVVQSPRYKIIEKKQPVAFWCNPISGHNTLYWYLQNLGQGPELLIRYENEEAVDDSQLPKDRFSAERLKGVDSTLKIQPAELGDSAVYLCASSSPGRPCTFGSGTRLTVV.

The chain carries TRBV7-6 and TRBJ2-5; D perhaps matches TRBD1 (5 bases). CDR3 size: 16 residues. V was shortened by 0 bases and J by 4 bases, with 15 bases between the two germline ends. The germline V gene encodes CDR1 SGHVS and CDR2 FNYEAQ. Written as DNA, the CDR3 is TGTGCCAGCAGCTTAGCAACCCCAGGGTTGCGAGAGACCCAGTACTTC. This gives the protein CASSLATPGLRETQYF.

J is TRBJ1-1 and V is TRBV12-5; D gene unclear. V shed 0 bases and J shed 1 base, with 15 bases lying between them. The CDR3 loop spans 17 amino acids. The V gene's germline CDR1 is LGHNT and CDR2 FRNRAP. For the CDR3, the DNA is TGTGCTAGTGGTTTGGTACTGGGCGGCGGGGAGAACACTGAAGCTTTCTTT. Amino acid sequence: CASGLVLGGGENTEAFF.

The chain carries TRBV19 and TRBJ1-5; 9 bases match TRBD1. V was pared by 4 bases and J by 9 bases, with 13 bases of the junction left unmatched. The CDR3 extends over 16 amino acids. Per the germline V gene, CDR1 is LNHDA and CDR2 is SQIVND (reference sequence). The CDR3 reads CASSTPDRGARRPQHF. In DNA form, the CDR3 reads TGTGCCAGTAGTACCCCCGACAGGGGGGCAAGACGGCCCCAGCATTTT.